One sample yielded the 9 T cell receptor beta chains listed below, sequenced in a study of blood T cell repertoires in COVID-19. The assay was immunoSEQ multiplex PCR, and TCRdb's table has in-frame clones only and misses some. Found here are roughly 180,000 clones, 82% of them singletons; the top ten hold roughly a tenth. Sample: peripheral blood. Every receptor here comes from a woman of 80 years or more with active or convalescent COVID-19.

This clone came up a few times. V is TRBV6-2 or TRBV6-3 and J is TRBJ2-1; 7 bases are shared with TRBD2. This CDR3 has 15 amino acids. Germline trimming cut 3 bases from V and 3 bases from J; bases unmatched to any gene: 5. CDR1 MNHEY and CDR2 SVGEGT come from the germline V gene. The CDR3 nucleotides are TGTGCCAGCAGTTATTTCGGGGGGAACTACAATGAGCAGTTCTTC. It is translated as CASSYFGGNYNEQFF.

This clone has just one count. The chain uses TRBV2 and TRBJ2-3, with 9 bases identical to TRBD2. Germline assignment: CDR1 SNHLY and CDR2 FYNNEI. The CDR3 covers 16 residues. V lost 5 bases to trimming and J lost 3 bases; unmatched junction nucleotides: 9. CDR3 in amino acids: CASSPNSGGITDTQYF. In DNA form, the CDR3 reads TGTGCCAGCAGTCCGAATAGCGGGGGAATAACAGATACGCAGTATTTT.

The chain couples TRBV2 to TRBJ2-5, with D possibly being TRBD1 (6 bases). CDR1 is SNHLY and CDR2 is FYNNEI in the germline V gene. CDR3 size: 14 residues. V lost 5 bases, J lost 5 bases, and 15 bases lay in between. The CDR3 loop reads CASSTSGVGETQYF. In DNA, the CDR3 is TGTGCCAGCAGTACCTCAGGGGTCGGGGAGACCCAGTACTTC.

Comments on this clone: The CDR3 end shows no conserved phenylalanine or tryptophan, and so a read error is likely. Because the CDR3's place on the DNA is in doubt, the DNA is left out and the CDR3 is given as listed by TCRdb. The chain links TRBV12-3 or TRBV12-4 to TRBJ1-2; TRBD1 is taken as the D call from the table, unchecked against the DNA. With termini counted, the CDR3 has 13 amino acids. CDR3: CASSSTTGSSPYL.

V gene TRBV5-1 combines with J gene TRBJ1-2; TRBD1 aligns across 7 bases. CDR1 and CDR2 from the germline V gene are SGHRS and YFSETQ. Trimming cost V 4 bases and J 8 bases; bases outside gene matches: 11. The CDR3 is made up of 14 amino acids. The CDR3 loop reads CASSAATGYGGYTF. The DNA for the CDR3 is TGCGCCAGCAGCGCAGCGACAGGGTATGGCGGCTACACCTTC. The whole variable domain, remainder taken from reference TRBV5-1 and TRBJ1-2, is KAGVTQTPRYLIKTRGQQVTLSCSPISGHRSVSWYQQTPGQGLQFLFEYFSETQRNKGNFPGRFSGRQFSNSRSEMNVSTLELGDSALYLCASSAATGYGGYTFGSGTRLTVV.

CDR3 amino acids: CASGLAGGSEQFF. As DNA, the CDR3 is TGTGCCAGCGGACTAGCGGGAGGGAGTGAGCAGTTCTTC. V usage is TRBV6-5 and J usage is TRBJ2-1; 15 nucleotides match TRBD2. Germline CDR1 MNHEY, CDR2 SVGAGI. This CDR3 has 13 residues. V was pared by 8 bases and J by 9 bases, with 2 bases of the junction left unmatched.

V is TRBV19 and J is TRBJ2-1; 12 nucleotides match TRBD2. The CDR3 is made up of 15 amino acids. J was trimmed by 4 bases and V by 10 bases; bases with no gene match: 8. CDR1 LNHDA and CDR2 SQIVND come from the germline V gene (reference sequence). In DNA, the CDR3 is TGTGCCACCAGAACCGGGACTAGCGGGTACAATGAGCAGTTCTTC. Translated: CATRTGTSGYNEQFF. The full variable domain, in which reference TRBV19 and TRBJ2-1 provide the parts outside the CDR3, is DGGITQSPKYLFRKEGQNVTLSCEQNLNHDAMYWYRQDPGQGLRLIYYSQIVNDFQKGDIAEGYSVSREKKESFPLTVTSAQKNPTAFYLCATRTGTSGYNEQFFGPGTRLTVL.

The chain joins TRBV11-2 to TRBJ1-2; D is perhaps TRBD1 (5 bases). This CDR3 is 14 amino acids long. V was shortened by 5 bases and J by 4 bases, with 14 bases between the two germline ends. The germline gives CDR1 SGHAT, CDR2 FQNNGV. Written as DNA, the CDR3 is TGTGCCAGCAGCCCGGACACCCAGGGCTATGGCTACACCTTC. This gives the protein CASSPDTQGYGYTF.

The genes are TRBV7-3 and TRBJ1-4; perhaps TRBD1 as D (5 bases). The CDR3 contains 18 residues. Trimming removed 5 bases from V and 7 bases from J, with 26 bases in between. CDR1 and CDR2 from the germline V gene are SGHTA and FQGTGA. CDR3 loop: CASSRYSGVPTHGEKLFF. The CDR3 nucleotides read TGTGCCAGCAGCCGCTATTCGGGGGTCCCGACCCATGGTGAAAAACTGTTTTTT. Full variable domain (missing parts from reference TRBV7-3 and TRBJ1-4): GAGVSQTPSNKVTEKGKYVELRCDPISGHTALYWYRQSLGQGPEFLIYFQGTGAADDSGLPNDRFFAVRPEGSVSTLKIQRTERGDSAVYLCASSRYSGVPTHGEKLFFGSGTQLSVL.